The 26 T cell receptor beta chains below all came from one sample that was sequenced in a study of blood T cell repertoires in COVID-19. Generated by immunoSEQ multiplex PCR, the TCRdb table keeps only in-frame clones and is missing some. The sample consists of some 400,000 clones, about 90% of them appearing once. The specimen sequenced was peripheral blood. The receptors come from a woman aged 30 to 39 with COVID-19, enrolled during active disease.

Regarding this clone: One end of the junction fails to match germline, which may point to a read error. The chain recombines TRBV7-7 with TRBJ2-7; 10 bases line up with TRBD1. The germline CDR1 and CDR2 sequences are SSHAT and FNYEAQ (reference sequence). The CDR3 loop spans 15 amino acids. The chain's CDR3 is CASSPGQGPAYEQYF. The CDR3 nucleotides are TGTGCTAGCAGCCCGGGACAGGGGCCGGCCTACGAGCAGTACTTC. Full variable domain (rest looked up from reference TRBV7-7 and TRBJ2-7): GAGVSQSPRYKVTKRGQDVTLRCDPISSHATLYWYQQALGQGPEFLTYFNYEAQPDKSGLPSDRFSAERPEGSISTLTIQRTEQRDSAMYRCASSPGQGPAYEQYFGPGTRLTVT.

The rearrangement joins TRBV15 to TRBJ1-3; D possibly corresponds to TRBD1 (5 bases). V lost 1 base, J lost 1 base, and 5 bases lay in between. Looked up from germline, CDR1 is LNHNV and CDR2 is YYDKDF (reference sequence). This CDR3 has 14 residues. The CDR3 here is CATSRAGSGNTIYF. The CDR3 bases are TGTGCCACCAGCAGAGCAGGGTCTGGAAACACCATATATTTT.

V usage is TRBV6-5 and J usage is TRBJ1-5, with TRBD1 matching over 8 bases. CDR1 is MNHEY and CDR2 is SVGAGI in the germline V gene. The ends lost 5 bases at V and 6 bases at J; junction bases unmatched: 6. The CDR3 is made up of 14 amino acids. The CDR3 loop reads CASSTTGGRQPQHF. The CDR3 bases are TGTGCCAGCAGTACTACAGGGGGGCGTCAGCCCCAGCATTTT.

The chain is built from TRBV7-9 and TRBJ2-7; 8 positions match TRBD1. Germline CDR1 is SEHNR and CDR2 is FQNEAQ (reference sequence). J lost 3 bases, V lost 0 bases, and 7 bases had no gene match. The CDR3 extends over 16 amino acids. The CDR3 DNA reads TGTGCCAGCAGCTTAGCGGGGGGAACAGGGGGCTACGAGCAGTACTTC. Translating it yields CASSLAGGTGGYEQYF.

This chain's CDR3 is CASSPRRGNTEAFF. As DNA, the CDR3 is TGCGCCAGCAGCCCGCGAAGGGGGAACACTGAAGCTTTCTTT. J is TRBJ1-1 and V is TRBV4-1; weak D call: TRBD1 (5 bases). The CDR3 is 14 amino acids. Germline CDR1 MGHRA, CDR2 YSYEKL. V lost 4 bases and J lost 1, with 10 bases in between.

This rearrangement joins TRBV4-2 to TRBJ2-4, with a tentative D call TRBD2 (6 bases). This CDR3 region has 14 residues. Trimming stripped 2 bases from V and 8 bases from J, with 13 bases between. CDR1 is LGHNA, CDR2 YNFKEQ, per germline. In DNA, the CDR3 is TGTGCCAGCAGCCAAACGGGACTTTTGGACATTCAGTACTTC. Its translation is CASSQTGLLDIQYF.

The genes are TRBV5-1 and TRBJ2-2, with 7 bases that match TRBD2. Germline-derived CDR1 and CDR2 are SGHRS and YFSETQ. This CDR3 comprises 16 residues. With V trimmed by 2 bases and J by 2 bases, 6 bases remained unmatched. CDR3 in amino acids: CASSFWASGNTGELFF. The DNA of the CDR3 is TGCGCCAGCAGCTTCTGGGCTAGCGGAAACACCGGGGAGCTGTTTTTT.

The chain has TRBV19 and TRBJ2-7; 11 bases align to TRBD2. V was pared by 6 bases and J by 4 bases, with 5 bases of the junction left unmatched. The CDR3 is 14 residues long. Germline CDR1 reads LNHDA; CDR2 reads SQIVND (reference sequence). DNA for the CDR3: TGTGCCAGTAGCCGACTAGCGGGGTTTTACGAGCAGTACTTC. Its translation is CASSRLAGFYEQYF.

CDR3 in DNA: TGTGCCAGTAGTATAGGAGAGGGGGCGCCCTCTGGGGCCAACGTCCTGACTTTC. It translates to CASSIGEGAPSGANVLTF. The genes are TRBV19 and TRBJ2-6, with 7 bases lining up with TRBD1. The germline V gene encodes CDR1 LNHDA and CDR2 SQIVND (reference sequence). This CDR3 comprises 18 residues. V gave up 1 base and J gave up 0 bases; unmatched junction bases: 6.

This clone was found once. The chain combines TRBV7-2 with TRBJ1-2; tentative D call: TRBD1 (5 bases). The CDR3 is made up of 14 amino acids. The V and J ends lost 2 bases and 4 bases respectively, with 11 bases between them. The germline V gene has CDR1 SGHTA and CDR2 FQGNSA. CDR3 residues: CASSLRQLGYGYTF. The CDR3, as DNA: TGTGCCAGCAGCTTACGACAGCTAGGCTATGGCTACACCTTC.

The CDR3 nucleotides are TGTGCCAGCAGCACCAGGGCCGCTGAAGCTTTCTTT. Amino acids: CASSTRAAEAFF. The rearrangement joins TRBV11-2 to TRBJ1-1; D is possibly TRBD1 (5 bases). The CDR3 runs 12 residues. The germline gives CDR1 SGHAT, CDR2 FQNNGV. V lost 5 bases to trimming and J lost 6 bases, with 10 bases between them.

This chain joins TRBV24-1 and TRBJ2-2; 11 bases line up with TRBD2. Germline CDR1 reads KGHDR; CDR2 reads SFDVKD. The CDR3 extends over 14 amino acids. V gave up 5 bases and J gave up 6 bases; unmatched junction bases: 1. The CDR3 loop is CATSGSGRAGELFF. For the CDR3, the DNA is TGTGCCACCAGTGGTAGCGGGAGGGCCGGGGAGCTGTTTTTT.

Here the CDR3 reads CASSGRTGSPYEQYF. The CDR3, as DNA: TGTGCCAGCAGCGGGAGGACAGGGTCCCCCTACGAGCAGTACTTC. This rearrangement joins TRBV6-2 or TRBV6-3 to TRBJ2-7; maybe TRBD1 (8 bases). Germline values: CDR1 MNHEY, CDR2 SVGEGT. The CDR3 is 15 amino acids. The V gene lost 6 bases and the J gene lost 2 bases, with 17 bases spanning the gap.

The V and J genes are TRBV7-9 and TRBJ1-4; TRBD1 might be the D (5 bases). The V end was cut by 5 bases, the J end by 7 bases, with 11 bases between. Germline V CDR1 and CDR2: SEHNR, FQNEAQ (reference sequence). The CDR3 covers 13 residues. DNA of the CDR3: TGTGCCAGCAGCCCATGGGGCCCTGAAAAACTGTTTTTT. Protein product: CASSPWGPEKLFF.

This clone was seen once. V usage is TRBV4-1 and J usage is TRBJ2-1; D is unresolved. Germline V gene sequence: CDR1 MGHRA, CDR2 YSYEKL. V was cut by 5 bases and J by 5 bases, with 10 bases left in between. The CDR3 totals 13 residues. CDR3 protein: CASSYTKNNEQFF. CDR3 DNA sequence: TGCGCCAGCAGCTACACAAAAAACAATGAGCAGTTCTTC.

The chain combines TRBV11-2 with TRBJ2-1, with D possibly TRBD2 on 5 matching bases. CDR1 and CDR2 from the germline V gene are SGHAT and FQNNGV. V lost 0 bases to trimming and J lost 4 bases, with 10 bases between them. The CDR3 extends over 15 amino acids. CDR3 DNA: TGTGCCAGCAGCTTAGAGCGCGGAGGATACAATGAGCAGTTCTTC. This translates into CASSLERGGYNEQFF.

The gene calls are TRBV6-2 or TRBV6-3 and TRBJ1-1; D may be TRBD1 (5 bases). The V and J ends lost 3 bases and 4 bases respectively, with 12 bases between them. This CDR3 is 14 amino acids long. Germline V gene lookup returns CDR1 MNHEY and CDR2 SVGEGT. The CDR3 region is CASSYTGVGTEAFF. CDR3 DNA: TGTGCCAGCAGTTATACGGGGGTCGGCACTGAAGCTTTCTTT.

The rearrangement joins TRBV2 to TRBJ2-2; 10 bases agree with TRBD2. V gave up 6 bases and J gave up 3 bases; unmatched junction bases: 10. Per germline, CDR1 SNHLY and CDR2 FYNNEI. CDR3 size: 17 residues. CDR3 protein: CASRRASGSRDTGELFF. The CDR3 coding sequence is TGTGCCAGCAGAAGGGCTAGCGGGAGTAGGGACACCGGGGAGCTGTTTTTT. Filled out from reference TRBV2 and TRBJ2-2, the complete variable domain reads EPEVTQTPSHQVTQMGQEVILRCVPISNHLYFYWYRQILGQKVEFLVSFYNNEISEKSEIFDDQFSVERPDGSNFTLKIRSTKLEDSAMYFCASRRASGSRDTGELFFGEGSRLTVL.

This sequence joins TRBV30 and TRBJ1-3; D remains unclear. The CDR3 totals 14 residues. CDR1 and CDR2 from the germline V gene are GTSNPN and SVGIG (reference sequence). V dropped 6 bases and J dropped 1 base, with 13 bases sitting between them. Here the CDR3 reads CACLAPDSGNTIYF. CDR3 coding DNA: TGTGCCTGTTTAGCCCCGGATTCTGGAAACACCATATATTTT.

The chain couples TRBV27 to TRBJ1-2; the D gene is possibly TRBD1 (6 bases). The CDR3 spans 14 residues. CDR1 and CDR2 (germline): MNHEY, SMNVEV (reference sequence). V dropped 4 bases and J dropped 2 bases, with 11 bases sitting between them. CDR3 DNA: TGTGCCAGCAGTTCTTATAGGGGGAACTATGGCTACACCTTC. It codes for CASSSYRGNYGYTF.

V gene TRBV30 combines with J gene TRBJ1-2, with D uncertain. CDR1 is GTSNPN, CDR2 SVGIG, per germline (reference sequence). CDR3 length: 11 residues. The V gene lost 0 bases and the J gene lost 5 bases, with 4 bases spanning the gap. CDR3 nucleotides: TGTGCCTGGAGTGTCTTTTATGGCTACACCTTC. Translated: CAWSVFYGYTF.

V is TRBV19 and J is TRBJ2-2; 7 nucleotides agree with TRBD1. The CDR3 sequence is 14 residues long. V shed 5 bases, J shed 8 bases, and the junction held 8 bases outside the gene matches. In germline, CDR1 is LNHDA, CDR2 SQIVND (reference sequence). The CDR3 DNA follows: TGTGCCAGTAGTGTTAACAGGGGACCGGGGGAGCTGTTTTTT. It translates to CASSVNRGPGELFF.

The chain has TRBV7-2 and TRBJ1-1; 8 positions match TRBD1. After removal of 5 bases from V and 6 bases from J, the junction contained 11 bases not matched to a gene. The germline CDR1 and CDR2 sequences are SGHTA and FQGNSA. The CDR3 extends over 15 amino acids. CDR3 amino acids: CASSLRTGTFAEAFF. CDR3 bases: TGTGCCAGCAGCCTCCGGACAGGGACTTTCGCTGAAGCTTTCTTT. The full variable domain, in which reference TRBV7-2 and TRBJ1-1 provide the parts outside the CDR3, is GAGVSQSPSNKVTEKGKDVELRCDPISGHTALYWYRQSLGQGLEFLIYFQGNSAPDKSGLPSDRFSAERTGGSVSTLTIQRTQQEDSAVYLCASSLRTGTFAEAFFGQGTRLTVV.

The chain combines TRBV28 with TRBJ2-1; D gene ambiguous. There are 11 residues in the CDR3. The V end was cut by 6 bases, the J end by 6 bases, with 6 bases between. Germline-derived CDR1 and CDR2 are MDHEN and SYDVKM. The CDR3, as DNA: TGTGCCAGCAGACTGAGCAATGAGCAGTTCTTC. It specifies CASRLSNEQFF.

The chain is built from TRBV11-2 and TRBJ2-1; 7 bases fit TRBD2. Germline V gene data show CDR1 as SGHAT and CDR2 as FQNNGV. The CDR3 is made up of 14 amino acids. J gave up 6 bases and V 4 bases, and 6 bases lay outside the gene matches. The CDR3 region is CASSYRSGPNEQFF. CDR3 nucleotide sequence: TGTGCCAGCAGCTACCGTAGCGGGCCCAATGAGCAGTTCTTC.

This clone was observed once. This rearrangement joins TRBV4-2 to TRBJ2-2; 12 bases map to TRBD1. Germline CDR1 and CDR2: LGHNA and YNFKEQ. V trimming: 8 bases; J trimming: 6 bases; junction bases outside the gene matches: 7. CDR3 size: 15 residues. CDR3 DNA: TGTGCCAGCTGTCCCGGGACAGGGGGCTCCGGGGAGCTGTTTTTT. Translation: CASCPGTGGSGELFF.